This entry features one T cell receptor (beta chain) sequence. Its antigen is not known. This entry comes from a study of T-cell memory formation after mild COVID-19. About the research overall: TCR clusters mostly belonged to single donors.

TCR alpha and TCR beta cDNA libraries carrying sample barcodes and UMIs were produced by 5'RACE using constant-segment primers. From the 5' RACE reads, TCRdb called clonotypes with MiXCR, one entry per CDR3 protein. The table lists 170,000 or so distinct CDR3 sequences, about a fifth of them singletons. Study-wide results and limits: Prior to infection, memory already included some responding clones, suggesting cross-reactive memory joined. There was a balanced CD4/CD8 profile in clones contracting day 15 to 85, and later expanders leaned CD4+.

The CDR3 spans 13 residues. Trimming removed 4 bases from V and 2 bases from J, with 8 bases in between. From germline, CDR1 is SNHLY and CDR2 FYNNEI. The chain couples TRBV2 to TRBJ1-1, with D unresolved. Sequencing was carried out using PBMCs or a T cell subset sorted from them (not recorded which). This clonotype originated in an adult woman who had mild COVID-19 (a few samples of this study predate the infection). Cell type and time point are not known. This CDR3 reads CASSGIVNTEAFF. The CDR3 nucleotides are TGTGCCAGCAGTGGGATCGTAAACACTGAAGCTTTCTTT.